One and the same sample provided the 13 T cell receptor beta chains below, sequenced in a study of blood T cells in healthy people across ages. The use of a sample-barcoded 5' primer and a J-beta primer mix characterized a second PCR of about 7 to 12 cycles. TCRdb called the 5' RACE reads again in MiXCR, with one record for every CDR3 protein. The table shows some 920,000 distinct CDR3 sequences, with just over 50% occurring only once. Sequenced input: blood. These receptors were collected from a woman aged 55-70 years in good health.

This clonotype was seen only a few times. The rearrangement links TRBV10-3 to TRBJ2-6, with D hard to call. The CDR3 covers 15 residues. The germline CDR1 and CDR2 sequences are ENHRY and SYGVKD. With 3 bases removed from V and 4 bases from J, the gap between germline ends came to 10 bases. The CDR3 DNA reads TGTGCCATCAGTGATGGAGTATCCGGGGCCAACGTCCTGACTTTC. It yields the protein CAISDGVSGANVLTF.

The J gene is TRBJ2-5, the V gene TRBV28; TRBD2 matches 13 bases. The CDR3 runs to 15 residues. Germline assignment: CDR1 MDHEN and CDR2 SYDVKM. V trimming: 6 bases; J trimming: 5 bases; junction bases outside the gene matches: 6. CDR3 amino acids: CASRLAGGERETQYF. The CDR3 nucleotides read TGTGCCAGCAGACTAGCGGGAGGGGAACGGGAGACCCAGTACTTC.

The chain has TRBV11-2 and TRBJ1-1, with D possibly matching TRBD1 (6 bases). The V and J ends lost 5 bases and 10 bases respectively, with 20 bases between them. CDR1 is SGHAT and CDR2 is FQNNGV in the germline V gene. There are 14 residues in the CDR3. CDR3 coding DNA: TGTGCCAGCAGCCCTGTTCAGGGGCCCGGTCGAGCTTTCTTT. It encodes CASSPVQGPGRAFF.

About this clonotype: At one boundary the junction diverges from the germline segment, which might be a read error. The CDR3 region is CASRPSGSTPDMQYF. CDR3 DNA: TGTGCCAGCAGACCTAGCGGGAGTACTCCAGATATGCAGTATTTT. This rearrangement joins TRBV28 to TRBJ2-3; 10 bases agree with TRBD2. Germline-derived CDR1 and CDR2 are MDHEN and SYDVKM. CDR3 length equals 15 residues.

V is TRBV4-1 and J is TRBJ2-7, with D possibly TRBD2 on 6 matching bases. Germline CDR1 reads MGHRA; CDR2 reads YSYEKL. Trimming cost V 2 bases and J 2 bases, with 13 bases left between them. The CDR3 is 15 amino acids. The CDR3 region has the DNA TGCGCCAGCAGCCAAAGAGGTAGCGGTACCTACGAGCAGTACTTC. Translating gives CASSQRGSGTYEQYF.

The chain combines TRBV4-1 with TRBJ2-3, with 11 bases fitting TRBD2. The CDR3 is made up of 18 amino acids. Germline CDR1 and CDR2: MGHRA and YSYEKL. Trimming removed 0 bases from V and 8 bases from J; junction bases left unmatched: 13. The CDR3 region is CASSQDEGLAVIRATQYF. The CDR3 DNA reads TGCGCCAGCAGCCAAGATGAGGGACTAGCGGTAATAAGGGCTACGCAGTATTTT.

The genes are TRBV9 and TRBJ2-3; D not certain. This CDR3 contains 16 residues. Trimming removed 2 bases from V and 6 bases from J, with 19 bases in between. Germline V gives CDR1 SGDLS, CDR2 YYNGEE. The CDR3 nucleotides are TGTGCCAGCAGCGTGGGAAATCGACACGGATCGGATACGCAGTATTTT. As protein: CASSVGNRHGSDTQYF.

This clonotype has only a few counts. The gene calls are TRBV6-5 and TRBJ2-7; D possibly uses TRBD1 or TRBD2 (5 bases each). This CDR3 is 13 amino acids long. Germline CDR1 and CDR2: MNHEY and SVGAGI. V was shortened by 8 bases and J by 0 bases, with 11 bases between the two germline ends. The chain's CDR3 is CASGGSHSYEQYF. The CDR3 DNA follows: TGTGCCAGCGGGGGAAGCCACTCCTACGAGCAGTACTTC.

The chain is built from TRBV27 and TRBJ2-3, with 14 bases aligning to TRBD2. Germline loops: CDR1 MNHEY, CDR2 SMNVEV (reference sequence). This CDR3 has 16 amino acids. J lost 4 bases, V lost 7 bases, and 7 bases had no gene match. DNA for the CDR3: TGTGCCAGCAAAATGGGACTAGCGGGAGTGGCAGATACGCAGTATTTT. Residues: CASKMGLAGVADTQYF.

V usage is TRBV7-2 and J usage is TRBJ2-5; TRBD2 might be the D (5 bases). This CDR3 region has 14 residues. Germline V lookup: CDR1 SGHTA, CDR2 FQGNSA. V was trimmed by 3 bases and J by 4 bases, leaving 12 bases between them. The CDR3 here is CASSLIARLETQYF. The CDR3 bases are TGTGCCAGCAGCTTGATAGCGAGGTTAGAGACCCAGTACTTC.

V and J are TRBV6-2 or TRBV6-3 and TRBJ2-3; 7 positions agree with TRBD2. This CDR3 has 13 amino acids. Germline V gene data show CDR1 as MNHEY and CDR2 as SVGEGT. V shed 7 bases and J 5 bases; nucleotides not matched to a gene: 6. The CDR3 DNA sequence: TGTGCCAGCATGGGCAGGGAGGGAGATACGCAGTATTTT. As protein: CASMGREGDTQYF.

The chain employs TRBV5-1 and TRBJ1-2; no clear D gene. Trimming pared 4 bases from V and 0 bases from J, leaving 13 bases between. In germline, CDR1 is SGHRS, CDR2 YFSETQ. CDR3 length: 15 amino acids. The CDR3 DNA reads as TGCGCCAGCAGCGTCGCCCAAGGTTCTAACTATGGCTACACCTTC. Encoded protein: CASSVAQGSNYGYTF.

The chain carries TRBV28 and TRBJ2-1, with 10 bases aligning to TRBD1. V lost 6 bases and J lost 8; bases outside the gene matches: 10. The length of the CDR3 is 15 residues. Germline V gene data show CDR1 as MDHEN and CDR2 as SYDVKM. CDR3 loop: CASSTPGTGEYEQFF. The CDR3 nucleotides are TGTGCCAGCAGCACCCCCGGGACAGGGGAATATGAGCAGTTCTTC.